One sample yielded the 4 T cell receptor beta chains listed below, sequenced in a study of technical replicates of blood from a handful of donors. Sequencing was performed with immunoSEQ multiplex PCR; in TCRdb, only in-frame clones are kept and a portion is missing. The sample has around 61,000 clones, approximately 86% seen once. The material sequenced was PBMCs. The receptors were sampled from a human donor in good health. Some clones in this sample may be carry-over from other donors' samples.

CDR3 in DNA: TGTGCCAGCAGCGGGGGACACCTTCTTGACGAGCAGTACTTC. It encodes CASSGGHLLDEQYF. The chain joins TRBV9 to TRBJ2-7; tentative D call: TRBD1 (6 bases). The V end was cut by 3 bases, the J end by 5 bases, with 15 bases between. The germline V gene encodes CDR1 SGDLS and CDR2 YYNGEE. This CDR3 is 14 amino acids long.

The DNA of the CDR3 is TGTGCCAGCAGCTCAAGACAGGGGCCCTATGGCTACACCTTC. It translates to CASSSRQGPYGYTF. This chain links TRBV7-2 with TRBJ1-2, with 8 nucleotides matching TRBD1. V lost 4 bases and J lost 4; bases outside the gene matches: 5. The length of the CDR3 is 14 residues. CDR1 is SGHTA and CDR2 is FQGNSA in the germline V gene.

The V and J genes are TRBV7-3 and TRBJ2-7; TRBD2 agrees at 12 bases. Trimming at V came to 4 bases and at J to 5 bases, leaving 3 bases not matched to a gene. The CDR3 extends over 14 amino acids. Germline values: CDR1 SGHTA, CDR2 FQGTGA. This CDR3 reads CASSSRLAGDEQYF. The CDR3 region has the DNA TGTGCCAGCAGCTCGAGACTAGCGGGGGACGAGCAGTACTTC.

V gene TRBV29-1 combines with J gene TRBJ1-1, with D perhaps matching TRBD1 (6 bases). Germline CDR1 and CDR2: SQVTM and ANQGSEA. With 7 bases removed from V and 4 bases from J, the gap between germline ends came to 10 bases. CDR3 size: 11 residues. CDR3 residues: CSGEGGTEAFF. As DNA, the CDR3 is TGCAGCGGGGAGGGGGGCACTGAAGCTTTCTTT.